This entry lists 10 T cell receptor beta chains sequenced from one sample in a study of T cell repertoires in ileal Crohn's disease. Some clones are missing from TCRdb's copy, which holds only in-frame ones; the method was immunoSEQ multiplex PCR. This table has about 62,000 clones, 70% to 90% appearing once. The sample's time point: neoterminal ileum biopsy at postoperative endoscopy, about 6 months after surgery. What was sequenced was ileal tissue. The receptors here all came from an adult with Crohn's disease.

The chain links TRBV7-6 to TRBJ1-2; D remains ambiguous. The germline V gene encodes CDR1 SGHVS and CDR2 FNYEAQ. The CDR3 extends over 13 amino acids. V lost 5 bases to trimming and J lost 5 bases, with 12 bases between them. The CDR3 nucleotides are TGTGCCAGCAGCCCTAACAGAGAATATGGCTACACCTTC. It yields the protein CASSPNREYGYTF.

This chain uses TRBV9 with TRBJ2-2; no reliable D call. The V and J ends lost 4 bases and 5 bases respectively, with 9 bases between them. CDR1 and CDR2 from the germline V gene are SGDLS and YYNGEE. This CDR3 comprises 13 residues. CDR3 sequence (DNA): TGTGCCAGCAGCCCCCGAGGAACCGGGGAGCTGTTTTTT. This sequence encodes CASSPRGTGELFF.

This chain links TRBV4-3 with TRBJ2-1, with TRBD2 matching over 7 bases. Germline CDR1 reads LGHNA; CDR2 reads YSLEER. The CDR3 runs 18 residues. V lost 0 bases to trimming and J lost 0 bases; unmatched junction nucleotides: 8. DNA for the CDR3: TGCGCCAGCAGCCAAGATTCTCTAGGCGGGAGCTCCTACAATGAGCAGTTCTTC. This encodes CASSQDSLGGSSYNEQFF.

This chain links TRBV19 with TRBJ2-5; 8 nucleotides line up with TRBD2. CDR1 and CDR2 (germline): LNHDA, SQIVND (reference sequence). V lost 7 bases to trimming and J lost 5 bases; unmatched junction nucleotides: 6. The CDR3 consists of 13 residues. The CDR3 loop reads CASTSGSEETQYF. In DNA form, the CDR3 reads TGTGCCAGTACGAGCGGGAGCGAGGAGACCCAGTACTTC.

The chain has TRBV28 and TRBJ2-7; 9 bases line up with TRBD2. J gave up 2 bases and V 5 bases, and 10 bases lay outside the gene matches. CDR3 length equals 16 residues. The germline gives CDR1 MDHEN, CDR2 SYDVKM. In DNA, the CDR3 is TGTGCCAGCAGTCCCTCTAGCGGGATCCCAGCCTACGAGCAGTACTTC. Encoded protein: CASSPSSGIPAYEQYF.

This clone has only one observation. The V and J genes are TRBV2 and TRBJ1-5; the match to TRBD1 covers 10 bases. This CDR3 spans 14 amino acids. Germline V CDR1 and CDR2: SNHLY, FYNNEI. The V gene end was trimmed by 5 bases and the J gene end by 4 bases; junction bases not matched to a gene: 2. CDR3 protein: CASSRTGGNQPQHF. The CDR3 region has the DNA TGTGCCAGCAGTCGGACAGGGGGGAATCAGCCCCAGCATTTT.

This clone has just one count. The chain couples TRBV19 to TRBJ1-4; 9 bases line up with TRBD1. The CDR3 contains 15 residues. Trimming removed 5 bases from V and 2 bases from J; junction bases left unmatched: 3. Germline V gene lookup returns CDR1 LNHDA and CDR2 SQIVND (reference sequence). The CDR3 nucleotides read TGTGCCAGTAGTCCGGACAGGGGTACTAATGAAAAACTGTTTTTT. Translating gives CASSPDRGTNEKLFF.

The chain couples TRBV18 to TRBJ1-6; D is uncertain. V was shortened by 6 bases and J by 7 bases, with 10 bases between the two germline ends. The germline V gene encodes CDR1 KGHSH and CDR2 LQKENI. The CDR3 consists of 13 residues. CDR3 in DNA: TGTGCCAGCTCCCCCGGTCCCAATTCACCCCTCCACTTT. Its translation is CASSPGPNSPLHF.

The chain is built from TRBV6-1 and TRBJ1-2, with TRBD1 as a possible D gene (5 bases). Trimming left V 0 bases short and J 8 bases short, with 10 bases between. The germline V gene has CDR1 MNHNS and CDR2 SASEGT. The CDR3 covers 13 residues. CDR3 sequence: CASSEATGLGYTF. The CDR3 DNA reads TGTGCCAGCAGTGAAGCAACAGGTTTGGGCTACACCTTC.

This clone was counted a single time. The rearrangement links TRBV25-1 to TRBJ1-4; D call uncertain. Germline assignment: CDR1 MGHDK and CDR2 SYGVNS. The CDR3 is 12 residues long. Trimming took 7 bases from V and 5 from J, leaving 8 bases between them. CDR3: CASKGANEKLFF. CDR3 sequence (DNA): TGTGCCAGCAAGGGAGCCAATGAAAAACTGTTTTTT.